This TCR beta chain was recorded in a study of blood T cell repertoires in COVID-19. The CDR3 loop spans 13 amino acids. V lost 7 bases and J lost 3, with 13 bases in between. Authors' methods: Amplified reference gene primers provided the basis for estimating nucleated cell counts. Measured with immunoSEQ multiplex PCR; TCRdb has only the in-frame clones, and not every one. V and J calls and clone size come straight from that table; D and trimming were deduced from the DNA. The sample lists 300,000 to 350,000 clones, around 90% occurring once. The participants were between about 18 and 90 years old and came from about two dozen US areas.

Sequencing was carried out using PBMCs or T cells enriched from blood (not recorded which). The clonotype originates from a woman aged 18-29 years with acute COVID-19. This chain connects TRBV12-3 or TRBV12-4 to TRBJ2-7; a possible D gene is TRBD1 (6 bases). CDR3 DNA: TGTGCCAGCACCACAGGGACCGTCTACGAGCAGTACTTC. Translation: CASTTGTVYEQYF.